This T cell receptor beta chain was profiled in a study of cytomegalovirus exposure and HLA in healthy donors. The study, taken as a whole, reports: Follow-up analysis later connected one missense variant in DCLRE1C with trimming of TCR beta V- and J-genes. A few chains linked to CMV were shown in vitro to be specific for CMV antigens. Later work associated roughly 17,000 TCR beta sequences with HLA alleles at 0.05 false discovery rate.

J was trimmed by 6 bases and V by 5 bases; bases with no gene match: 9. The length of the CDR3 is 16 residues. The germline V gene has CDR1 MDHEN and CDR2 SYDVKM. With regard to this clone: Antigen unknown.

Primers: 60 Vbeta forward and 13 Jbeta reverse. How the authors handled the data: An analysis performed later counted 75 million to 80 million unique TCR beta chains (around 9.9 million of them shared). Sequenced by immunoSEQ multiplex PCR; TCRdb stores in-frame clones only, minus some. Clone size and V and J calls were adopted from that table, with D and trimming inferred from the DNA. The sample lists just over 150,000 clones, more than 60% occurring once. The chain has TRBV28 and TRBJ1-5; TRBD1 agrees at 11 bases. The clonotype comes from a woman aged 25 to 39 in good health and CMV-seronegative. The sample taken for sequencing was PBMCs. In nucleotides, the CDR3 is TGTGCCAGCAGTACTGCCGGGACAGGGGGTGTTCAGCCCCAGCATTTT. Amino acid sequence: CASSTAGTGGVQPQHF. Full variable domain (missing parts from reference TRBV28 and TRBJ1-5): DVKVTQSSRYLVKRTGEKVFLECVQDMDHENMFWYRQDPGLGLRLIYFSYDVKMKEKGDIPEGYSVSREKKERFSLILESASTNQTSMYLCASSTAGTGGVQPQHFGDGTRLSIL.